This T cell receptor (beta chain) was sequenced during a study of shared clonotypes between healthy human individuals. Positively selected for CCR7, the CD45RO-negative cells used as naive CD8 cells excluded terminally differentiated effector memory CD45RA+ cells. The study drew its donors from healthy HIV-negative adults without recent acute infections or vaccinations. This CDR3 is 14 amino acids long. Trimming removed 1 base at V and 5 bases at J, with 13 bases between. Germline values: CDR1 SGDLS, CDR2 YYNGEE. Libraries were prepared by immunoSEQ multiplex PCR; TCRdb keeps only in-frame clonotypes and omits some of them. The table includes roughly 2.1 million clones, about 93% detected once. Study outcomes and limitations: When compared with the clonotypes that were shared by all four sorted-subset donors, the non-shared clonotypes turned out to have lower generation probabilities.

On this clone itself: The antigen is unknown.

The chain couples TRBV9 to TRBJ2-7; no clear D gene. Input material: naive CD8+ T cells from PBMCs. The TCR was taken from a man younger than 35 in good health. Some clones in this sample may be carry-over from other donors' samples. CDR3 nucleotides: TGTGCCAGCAGCGTACAGTTAGAAAGTAACGAGCAGTACTTC. It specifies CASSVQLESNEQYF.